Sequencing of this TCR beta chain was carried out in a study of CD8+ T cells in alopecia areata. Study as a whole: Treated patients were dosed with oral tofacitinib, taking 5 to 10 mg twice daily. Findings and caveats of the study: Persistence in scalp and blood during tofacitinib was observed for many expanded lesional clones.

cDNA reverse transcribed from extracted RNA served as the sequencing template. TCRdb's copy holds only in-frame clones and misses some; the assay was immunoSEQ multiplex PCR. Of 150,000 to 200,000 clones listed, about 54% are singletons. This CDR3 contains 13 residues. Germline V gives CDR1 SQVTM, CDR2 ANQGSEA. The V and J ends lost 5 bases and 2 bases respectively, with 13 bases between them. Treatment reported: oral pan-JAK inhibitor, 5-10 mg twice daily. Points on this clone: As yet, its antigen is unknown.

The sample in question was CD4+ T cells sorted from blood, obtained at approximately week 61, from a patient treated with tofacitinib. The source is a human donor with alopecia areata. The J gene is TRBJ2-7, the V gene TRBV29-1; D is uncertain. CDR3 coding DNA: TGCAGCGTTTCCGGAAGACAAACCTACGAGCAGTACTTC. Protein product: CSVSGRQTYEQYF.